This TCR beta chain is from a study of T-cell memory formation after mild COVID-19. Germline V gene lookup returns CDR1 SGHDT and CDR2 YYEEEE. The CDR3 spans 17 residues. The trim removed 1 base at V and 0 bases at J, leaving 10 bases unmatched. Barcoded TCR alpha and TCR beta cDNA libraries with UMIs came from 5'RACE using constant-segment primers. TCRdb analysed the 5' RACE reads with MiXCR anew, one entry per CDR3 protein. This repertoire shows roughly 110,000 distinct CDR3 sequences, around 12% found once; its top ten account for 25% to 35%. This clonotype showed up just a few times. The J gene is TRBJ2-7, the V gene TRBV5-6, with 7 bases aligning to TRBD1. Sequencing was carried out using PBMCs or a T cell subset sorted from them (not recorded which). This TCR derives from an adult woman who had mild COVID-19 (a few samples of this study predate the infection). Cell type and time point are not known. The CDR3: CASSLTPGTELSYEQYF. CDR3 coding DNA: TGTGCCAGCAGCTTGACCCCCGGGACAGAACTCTCCTACGAGCAGTACTTC.